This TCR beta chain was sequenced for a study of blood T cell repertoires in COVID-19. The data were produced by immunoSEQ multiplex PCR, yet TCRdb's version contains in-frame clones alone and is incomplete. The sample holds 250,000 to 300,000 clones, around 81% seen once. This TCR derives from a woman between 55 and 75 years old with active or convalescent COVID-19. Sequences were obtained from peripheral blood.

This CDR3 is CATQGAGAGYTF. The CDR3 DNA follows: TGTGCCACTCAGGGGGCCGGGGCTGGCTACACCTTC. This rearrangement joins TRBV9 to TRBJ1-2, with TRBD1 identical over 8 bases. Unmatched junction bases numbered 8, after V lost 9 bases and J lost 7 bases. The germline gives CDR1 SGDLS, CDR2 YYNGEE. The CDR3 sequence is 12 residues long.